This TCR beta chain was obtained from a study of blood T cell repertoires in COVID-19. Study context: COVID-19 samples collected from the United States, Italy and Spain covered acute and convalescent phases. In each case, the material was cDNA or gDNA derived from T cells, B-cell-depleted T cells, or PBMCs.

The CDR3 extends over 13 amino acids. Trimming removed 6 bases at V and 4 bases at J, with 9 bases between. The germline CDR1 and CDR2 sequences are MNHEY and SMNVEV (reference sequence). In the original workflow: Amplification with reference gene primers provided the estimates of nucleated cell counts. Assay: immunoSEQ multiplex PCR; the TCRdb copy retains only in-frame clones and omits some. D and trimming come from the DNA, and the V and J calls and clone size come from that table. The table has 130,000 to 150,000 clones, approximately 90% seen once. This sequence was found in a woman between 50 and 59 years old with active or convalescent COVID-19. The chain couples TRBV27 to TRBJ1-4; D ambiguous. Sequencing was performed on peripheral blood. The CDR3 sequence is CASRGQVNEKLFF. Written as DNA, the CDR3 is TGTGCCAGCAGAGGCCAGGTTAATGAAAAACTGTTTTTT.